What follows describes a single T cell receptor beta chain. Its antigen is not identified. Germline loops: CDR1 SGHRS, CDR2 YFSETQ. This CDR3 comprises 16 residues. V shed 4 bases, J shed 0 bases, and the junction held 8 bases outside the gene matches. Extraction yielded at least 6 micrograms of total RNA per sample. The sample originates from a study of blood T cells in healthy people across ages. General study points: Versus aged donors, long-lived donors had higher diversity and more naive CD4+ cells.

With a J-beta primer mix and a sample-barcoded 5' primer, a second PCR ran 7 to 11 cycles. Per sample, CDR3-containing paired-end reads numbered at least 2.5 million. TCRdb recomputed calls from the 5' RACE reads with MiXCR, one row per CDR3 protein. Found here are around 800,000 distinct CDR3 sequences, 25% to 30% of them singletons; the top ten hold 3%. The same data also went into a second study, on T cells of mothers and their children. That publication notes: There was no detection of any persistent microchimeric T cell clones.

The sample consisted of blood. The clonotype was recovered from a boy younger than 18 in good health. The chain employs TRBV5-1 and TRBJ1-1, with 8 bases that match TRBD1. The CDR3 spells CASSRQGTNMNTEAFF. The CDR3 nucleotides are TGCGCCAGCAGCAGACAGGGGACGAATATGAACACTGAAGCTTTCTTT.